This T cell receptor beta chain is from a study of T cells after yellow fever vaccination. Study outcomes and limitations: Post-booster reappearance was seen for most primary-vaccination clones (roughly 96% CD4, 85% to 90% CD8). Though it reached lower strength, the secondary response hit its peak faster, day 5 versus 15.

For this clonotype: Its cognate antigen is unknown.

A process of 5'RACE template switching, which added a universal primer site and UMIs, was used to make TCR cDNA. TCRdb reprocessed the 5' RACE reads with MiXCR, giving one entry per CDR3 protein. The sample consists of hundreds of thousands of distinct CDR3 sequences, about 19% of them appearing once. The CDR3 spans 14 residues. The V gene lost 7 bases and the J gene lost 1 base, with 11 bases spanning the gap. Sequenced material: PBMCs, taken before the yellow fever booster vaccination. The receptor was derived from a man younger than 35 who received the YFV17D yellow fever vaccine. The chain has TRBV12-3 or TRBV12-4 and TRBJ2-1; D may be TRBD1 or TRBD2 (6 bases each). The CDR3 protein is CASTPGASYNEQFF. As DNA, the CDR3 is TGTGCCAGCACACCGGGGGCGTCCTACAATGAGCAGTTCTTC.